This section outlines one T cell receptor (beta chain) sequence together with its context. This sample was included in a study of blood T cell repertoires in COVID-19. V was trimmed by 2 bases and J by 1 base, leaving 11 bases between them. CDR1 and CDR2 (germline): SGHAT, FQNNGV. This CDR3 has 15 amino acids. Repertoires were generated with immunoSEQ multiplex PCR, while TCRdb's copy carries only in-frame clones and drops some. The sample has about 410,000 clones, around 89% seen once. The rearrangement joins TRBV11-2 to TRBJ1-1; maybe TRBD1 (5 bases). The sample comprised peripheral blood. The sequence came from a middle-aged woman with COVID-19, enrolled during active disease. This CDR3 is CASSLKVGGNTEAFF. The CDR3 DNA reads as TGTGCCAGCAGCTTAAAGGTCGGGGGGAACACTGAAGCTTTCTTT.